This is a list of T cell receptor beta chains from one sample in a study of response to subunit inactivated influenza vaccine. TCRdb redid the calling of the RT-PCR reads with MiXCR, one entry per CDR3 protein. The table has roughly 570,000 distinct CDR3 sequences, 10% to 15% seen once; the top ten hold roughly 13%. This specimen was PBMCs from blood, taken roughly 46 days after vaccination. The receptors were sampled from a middle-aged man who received an inactivated influenza vaccine. Each CDR3 is given with its conserved first and last residue. The D gene is left open where the match is weak. Expanded clones are given a class, and other clones once, few, many or no size at all.

TRBJ1-1	.	.	TRBV2	CASSPRDTEAFF	TGTGCCAGCAGCCCCCGGGACACTGAAGCTTTCTTT
TRBJ1-1	many	.	TRBV7-9	CASSFEGNTEAFF	TGTGCCAGCAGTTTTGAAGGGAACACTGAAGCTTTCTTT
TRBJ2-4	many	.	TRBV7-2	CASSYGTGLKNIQYF	TGTGCCAGCAGCTACGGGACCGGCCTCAAAAACATTCAGTACTTC
TRBJ1-1	.	.	TRBV5-1	CASSRVDRNTEAFF	TGCGCCAGCAGCCGAGTGGACAGGAACACTGAAGCTTTCTTT
TRBJ1-1	many	TRBD1	TRBV29-1	CSVRQGLSTEAFF	TGCAGCGTAAGACAGGGTCTCTCTACTGAAGCTTTCTTT
TRBJ2-1	many	.	TRBV20-1	CSARVAVPRAPAGSDEQFF	TGCAGTGCTAGAGTTGCGGTACCCCGGGCCCCGGCAGGGTCTGATGAGCAGTTCTTC
TRBJ2-7	.	TRBD1	TRBV7-2	CASSLDGTGFYEQYF	TGTGCCAGCAGCTTAGACGGGACAGGGTTTTACGAGCAGTACTTC
TRBJ2-2	few	.	TRBV9	CASSSENTGELFF	TGTGCCAGCAGCTCAGAGAACACCGGGGAGCTGTTTTTT
TRBJ2-3	many	.	TRBV29-1	CSVGRNTDTQYF	TGCAGCGTGGGACGGAACACAGATACGCAGTATTTT
TRBJ1-5	many	.	TRBV28	CASSSWRRSRVGNQPQHF	TGTGCCAGCAGTTCCTGGAGAAGGTCCAGGGTGGGCAATCAGCCCCAGCATTTT
TRBJ1-6	few	.	TRBV11-2	CASSLGWFDNSPLHF	TGTGCCAGCAGCTTAGGATGGTTTGATAATTCACCCCTCCACTTT
TRBJ1-2	.	.	TRBV6-6	CASSWGPNYGYTF	TGTGCCAGCAGTTGGGGTCCTAACTATGGCTACACCTTC
TRBJ2-1	few	TRBD2	TRBV15	CATSTLGLAGGWDEQFF	TGTGCCACCAGCACTCTAGGACTAGCGGGAGGTTGGGATGAGCAGTTCTTC
TRBJ2-2	.	TRBD1	TRBV18	CASSLTTGVNTGELFF	TGTGCCAGCTCACTAACGACAGGGGTGAACACCGGGGAGCTGTTTTTT
TRBJ1-3	.	.	TRBV29-1	CSVEDVQSGNTIYF	TGCAGCGTTGAAGATGTACAGTCTGGAAACACCATATATTTT
TRBJ1-6	few	.	TRBV25-1	CASSETGRASPLHF	TGTGCCAGCAGTGAAACAGGTCGTGCTTCACCCCTCCACTTT
TRBJ2-7	.	TRBD2	TRBV4-2	CASSQAGSGAYEQYF	TGTGCCAGCAGCCAAGCGGGTAGCGGGGCCTACGAGCAGTACTTC
TRBJ2-7	.	.	TRBV7-2	CASSLGGGITYEQYF	TGTGCCAGCAGTCTAGGGGGGGGGATCACCTACGAGCAGTACTTC
TRBJ2-7	.	.	TRBV6-2/TRBV6-3	CASMRSVSSYEQYF	TGTGCCAGCATGCGATCGGTTAGCTCCTACGAGCAGTACTTC
TRBJ1-6	few	.	TRBV4-2	CASSGQGPQDVGSPLHF	TGTGCCAGCAGCGGGCAGGGCCCACAAGACGTAGGTTCACCCCTCCACTTT
TRBJ2-7	many	.	TRBV10-2	CASSEPYRIGGAYEQYF	TGCGCCAGCAGTGAGCCATACAGAATCGGCGGCGCCTACGAGCAGTACTTC
TRBJ2-6	.	.	TRBV29-1	CSVRNSSGANVLTF	TGCAGCGTCCGAAACAGCTCTGGGGCCAACGTCCTGACTTTC
TRBJ2-1	few	TRBD2	TRBV11-2	CASSLVVGSGGARSYNEQFF	TGTGCCAGCAGCTTAGTAGTAGGTAGCGGGGGGGCCAGATCCTACAATGAGCAGTTCTTC
TRBJ1-3	.	.	TRBV6-1	CASRSGRNSGNTIYF	TGTGCCAGCAGATCGGGACGGAACTCTGGAAACACCATATATTTT
TRBJ2-7	few	TRBD1	TRBV6-1	CASKRDRRGEQYF	TGTGCCAGCAAAAGGGACAGGCGGGGCGAGCAGTACTTC
TRBJ2-7	.	.	TRBV20-1	CSARRSYEQYF	TGCAGTGCTAGACGTTCCTACGAGCAGTACTTC
TRBJ2-7	.	TRBD2	TRBV6-2/TRBV6-3	CASSYGGGLNEQYF	TGTGCCAGCAGTTACGGCGGGGGACTCAACGAGCAGTACTTC
TRBJ2-3	few	.	TRBV14	CASSQAPPFTDTQYF	TGTGCCAGCAGCCAAGCCCCACCTTTCACAGATACGCAGTATTTT
TRBJ2-5	few	.	TRBV11-2	CASSTRGGRQETQYF	TGTGCCAGCAGCACCCGAGGTGGGAGGCAAGAGACCCAGTACTTC
TRBJ1-2	few	.	TRBV4-3	CASSQSVDRRANGYTF	TGCGCCAGCAGCCAATCCGTCGATCGGAGGGCTAATGGCTACACCTTC
TRBJ2-5	.	.	TRBV11-1	CASSLGKIQETQYF	TGTGCCAGCAGCTTAGGCAAGATTCAAGAGACCCAGTACTTC
TRBJ1-1	many	.	TRBV6-5	CASGQLGSEAFF	TGTGCCAGCGGGCAATTGGGGAGCGAAGCTTTCTTT
TRBJ2-7	.	TRBD1	TRBV12-3/TRBV12-4	CASTRTGHSDEQYF	TGTGCCAGCACCCGGACAGGGCATAGTGACGAGCAGTACTTC
TRBJ2-1	many	TRBD1	TRBV12-3/TRBV12-4	CASRTEEGTDNEQFF	TGTGCCAGCAGGACGGAGGAAGGGACAGACAATGAGCAGTTCTTC
TRBJ2-2	.	.	TRBV7-9	CASSLGVRDTGELFF	TGTGCCAGCAGCCTAGGAGTGAGGGATACCGGGGAGCTGTTTTTT
TRBJ2-1	many	TRBD2	TRBV20-1	CSAMLAGGRNEQFF	TGCAGTGCAATGCTAGCGGGGGGGCGGAATGAGCAGTTCTTC
TRBJ2-1	many	.	TRBV12-3/TRBV12-4	CASSLNSVLGGEQFF	TGTGCCAGCAGTCTCAATTCGGTACTGGGCGGTGAGCAGTTCTTC
TRBJ1-4	few	TRBD1	TRBV6-1	CASSTPRTGGTNEKLFF	TGTGCCAGCAGTACACCGCGGACAGGCGGTACTAATGAAAAACTGTTTTTT
TRBJ2-3	few	.	TRBV29-1	CSVGVGGDTQYF	TGCAGCGTTGGGGTGGGCGGAGATACGCAGTATTTT
TRBJ2-1	.	TRBD2	TRBV24-1	CATSKGGLAGIYNEQFF	TGTGCCACCAGTAAGGGTGGACTAGCGGGAATATACAATGAGCAGTTCTTC
TRBJ1-4	.	TRBD1	TRBV6-5	CASSYSGQGNEKLFF	TGTGCCAGCAGTTACTCCGGACAGGGAAACGAAAAACTGTTTTTT
TRBJ2-1	few	TRBD2	TRBV24-1	CATSDSGTSGINEQFF	TGTGCCACCAGTGATTCCGGGACTAGCGGCATCAATGAGCAGTTCTTC
TRBJ2-7	few	.	TRBV5-1	CASSSDPISYEQYF	TGCGCCAGCAGCTCCGACCCTATTTCCTACGAGCAGTACTTC
TRBJ2-2	many	.	TRBV5-6	CASSVQNTGELFF	TGTGCCAGCAGTGTGCAGAACACCGGGGAGCTGTTTTTT
TRBJ1-1	.	.	TRBV11-2	CASRGPGGASTEAFF	TGTGCCAGCAGGGGACCGGGAGGCGCCAGCACTGAAGCTTTCTTT
TRBJ2-1	many	.	TRBV20-1	CSARTQGLNEQFF	TGCAGTGCTCGAACACAGGGTCTCAATGAGCAGTTCTTC